This TCR beta chain was recovered during a study of blood T cell repertoires in COVID-19. Overall study context: The samples span acute and convalescent COVID-19 from the United States, Italy and Spain.

The count of this clone is one. Repertoires were generated with immunoSEQ multiplex PCR, while TCRdb's copy carries only in-frame clones and drops some. This table holds a few hundred thousand clones, approximately 78% found once. The V and J ends lost 1 base and 3 bases respectively, with 14 bases between them. Germline V gene lookup returns CDR1 SGHTA and CDR2 FQGNSA. This CDR3 has 16 amino acids. Study members were between about 18 and 95 years old and lived in 20 to 25 US regions. Participant-given clinical history determined each cohort assignment. Each recovered donor of Cohort 3 presented with two negative PCRs, clearance, or symptom resolution.

This sequence joins TRBV7-2 and TRBJ2-3; possible D gene TRBD2, 5 bases. The specimen was PBMCs or T cells enriched from blood (not recorded which). This sequence was found in a man aged 40-49 years who had recovered from COVID-19. In nucleotides, the CDR3 is TGTGCCAGCAGCTTAGGCCCTTTGTCGGGGACAGATACGCAGTATTTT. Protein sequence: CASSLGPLSGTDTQYF.